This passage covers 28 T cell receptor beta chains from one sample sequenced in a study of cytomegalovirus exposure and HLA in healthy donors. A multiplex PCR was run with 60 Vbeta primers and 13 Jbeta primers. TCRdb keeps only in-frame clones here, not all; method: immunoSEQ multiplex PCR. The table lists about 160,000 clones, 85% of them singletons. The source material was PBMCs. Receptor source: a boy under 10 years old in good health and CMV-seronegative.

V usage is TRBV2 and J usage is TRBJ2-2; 7 bases match TRBD1. Germline V gives CDR1 SNHLY, CDR2 FYNNEI. The trim removed 6 bases at V and 0 bases at J, leaving 4 bases unmatched. This CDR3 is built from 15 residues. The DNA of the CDR3 is TGTGCCAGCAGAGTAGGACAGGCGAACACCGGGGAGCTGTTTTTT. It encodes CASRVGQANTGELFF.

V usage is TRBV15 and J usage is TRBJ1-2; 7 nucleotides match TRBD1. Losses at the gene ends were 2 bases for V and 3 bases for J; bases not matched to a gene: 3. The CDR3 extends over 14 amino acids. CDR1 is LNHNV and CDR2 is YYDKDF in the germline V gene (reference sequence). The CDR3 loop is CATSRSQGDYGYTF. The CDR3 bases are TGTGCCACCAGCAGATCTCAGGGGGACTATGGCTACACCTTC.

J is TRBJ2-5 and V is TRBV7-9, with 9 positions matching TRBD1. Germline lookup yields CDR1 SEHNR and CDR2 FQNEAQ (reference sequence). The CDR3 is 16 residues long. The V and J ends lost 3 bases and 13 bases, in that order; junction bases with no gene match: 18. The CDR3 reads CASSFGTTPGQGSTYF. DNA for the CDR3: TGTGCCAGCAGCTTTGGGACCACTCCGGGACAGGGTTCTACGTACTTC.

CDR3: CASSQVAGAYEQYF. The CDR3 coding sequence is TGCGCCAGCAGCCAAGTAGCGGGAGCCTACGAGCAGTACTTC. The rearrangement uses TRBV4-1 and TRBJ2-7; 9 bases match TRBD2. V lost 1 base and J lost 2; bases outside the gene matches: 0. This CDR3 spans 14 amino acids. Germline lookup yields CDR1 MGHRA and CDR2 YSYEKL.

J is TRBJ2-7 and V is TRBV9, with 9 bases fitting TRBD1. Germline CDR1 is SGDLS and CDR2 is YYNGEE. V lost 4 bases, J lost 5 bases, and 10 bases stayed unmatched. This CDR3 is built from 15 residues. The CDR3 sequence: CASSSGQGNIDEQYF. In DNA, the CDR3 is TGTGCCAGCAGCTCCGGACAGGGGAATATCGACGAGCAGTACTTC.

The gene calls are TRBV5-1 and TRBJ1-4, with a possible D match to TRBD1 (6 bases). Per the germline V gene, CDR1 is SGHRS and CDR2 is YFSETQ. The V end was cut by 6 bases, the J end by 4 bases, with 16 bases between. The CDR3 extends over 15 amino acids. CDR3 nucleotides: TGCGCCAGCACGGCGGGGGGGCAGGATAATGAAAAACTGTTTTTT. Encoded protein: CASTAGGQDNEKLFF. The full variable domain, its missing parts supplied by reference TRBV5-1 and TRBJ1-4, is KAGVTQTPRYLIKTRGQQVTLSCSPISGHRSVSWYQQTPGQGLQFLFEYFSETQRNKGNFPGRFSGRQFSNSRSEMNVSTLELGDSALYLCASTAGGQDNEKLFFGSGTQLSVL.

The chain has TRBV7-9 and TRBJ2-7; TRBD1 matches 9 bases. The CDR3 is 15 residues long. The germline gives CDR1 SEHNR, CDR2 FQNEAQ (reference sequence). The CDR3 region has the DNA TGTTCCAGCAGCTATGGACAGGGGCCATTTGACGAGCAGTACGTC. Its translation: CSSSYGQGPFDEQYV.

V is TRBV5-4 and J is TRBJ2-1, with 8 bases lining up with TRBD1. Germline V gives CDR1 SGHNT, CDR2 YYREEE (reference sequence). The CDR3 extends over 17 amino acids. V lost 1 base to trimming and J lost 4 bases; unmatched junction nucleotides: 10. CDR3 residues: CASSLSAGGVGYNEQFF. CDR3 sequence (DNA): TGTGCCAGCAGCTTGTCGGCAGGGGGCGTCGGGTACAATGAGCAGTTCTTC.

J is TRBJ1-1 and V is TRBV5-1; 9 bases are shared with TRBD1. The CDR3 has 15 residues. The trim removed 4 bases at V and 4 bases at J, leaving 8 bases unmatched. CDR1 is SGHRS and CDR2 is YFSETQ in the germline V gene. The DNA of the CDR3 is TGCGCCAGCAGCACAGCCGGGACAGGGACCACTGAAGCTTTCTTT. Its protein product is CASSTAGTGTTEAFF.

The CDR3, as DNA: TGTGCCAGCAGGACGACGGGACTAGCGGGAGGCCGGACTTACAATGAGCAGTTCTTC. Protein: CASRTTGLAGGRTYNEQFF. The genes are TRBV28 and TRBJ2-1; 15 bases agree with TRBD2. The germline V gene has CDR1 MDHEN and CDR2 SYDVKM. The CDR3 totals 19 residues. Unmatched junction bases numbered 13, after V lost 6 bases and J lost 4 bases.

V is TRBV7-9 and J is TRBJ2-7; tentatively, D is TRBD1 (6 bases). Trimming pared 5 bases from V and 4 bases from J, leaving 15 bases between. The CDR3 loop spans 14 amino acids. In germline, CDR1 is SEHNR, CDR2 FQNEAQ (reference sequence). CDR3 region: CASSDLNQGYEQYV. DNA for the CDR3: TGTGCCAGCAGCGACCTAAACCAGGGGTACGAGCAGTACGTC.

The genes are TRBV11-2 and TRBJ2-3; no clear D gene. The CDR3 sequence is 15 residues long. The V gene lost 5 bases and the J gene lost 6 bases, with 18 bases spanning the gap. The germline CDR1 and CDR2 sequences are SGHAT and FQNNGV. DNA of the CDR3: TGTGCCAGCAGCCTCGACACAATTTCAGTGGATACGCAGTATTTT. Translation gives CASSLDTISVDTQYF. The full variable domain, completed using reference TRBV11-2 and TRBJ2-3, is EAGVAQSPRYKIIEKRQSVAFWCNPISGHATLYWYQQILGQGPKLLIQFQNNGVVDDSQLPKDRFSAERLKGVDSTLKIQPAKLEDSAVYLCASSLDTISVDTQYFGPGTRLTVL.

This clone occurred once. The rearrangement uses TRBV30 and TRBJ1-5, with unresolved D. The germline gives CDR1 GTSNPN, CDR2 SVGIG (reference sequence). The CDR3 has 14 residues. V was shortened by 5 bases and J by 2 bases, with 13 bases between the two germline ends. The CDR3 DNA reads TGTGCCTGGCAAAGCGGGTCAGGCAATCAGCCCCAGCATTTT. Translated, it gives CAWQSGSGNQPQHF.

This sequence joins TRBV27 and TRBJ1-1, with TRBD1 matching over 10 bases. V lost 5 bases, J lost 0 bases, and 6 bases stayed unmatched. CDR3 size: 16 residues. Germline V lookup: CDR1 MNHEY, CDR2 SMNVEV (reference sequence). The chain's CDR3 is CASSKTGTGVNTEAFF. As DNA, the CDR3 is TGTGCCAGCAGTAAGACCGGGACAGGGGTGAACACTGAAGCTTTCTTT.

CDR3 DNA: TGTGCCAGCAGCGGGGGGGCCTACAATGAGCAGTTCTTC. It is translated as CASSGGAYNEQFF. The chain uses TRBV2 and TRBJ2-1, with 8 nucleotides matching TRBD2. V dropped 6 bases and J dropped 2; count of bases not matched to a gene: 0. Germline CDR1 and CDR2: SNHLY and FYNNEI. This CDR3 comprises 13 residues.

The sample holds one count of this clone. This sequence joins TRBV29-1 and TRBJ1-2, with a possible D match to TRBD1 (6 bases). The length of the CDR3 is 14 residues. CDR1 and CDR2 (germline): SQVTM, ANQGSEA. V lost 4 bases, J lost 0 bases, and 12 bases lay in between. The CDR3 coding sequence is TGCAGCGTTGTTAGGCCAGGGGCTAACTATGGCTACACCTTC. As protein: CSVVRPGANYGYTF.

The rearrangement links TRBV11-2 to TRBJ1-2; D call uncertain. The germline V and J ends were trimmed by 0 bases and 8 bases, with 16 bases remaining between them. The CDR3 sequence is 15 residues long. CDR1 and CDR2 from the germline V gene are SGHAT and FQNNGV. The CDR3 sequence is CASSLDEGLYWGYTF. The CDR3 nucleotides read TGTGCCAGCAGCTTAGATGAGGGCCTCTACTGGGGCTACACCTTC. Full variable domain (rest looked up from reference TRBV11-2 and TRBJ1-2): EAGVAQSPRYKIIEKRQSVAFWCNPISGHATLYWYQQILGQGPKLLIQFQNNGVVDDSQLPKDRFSAERLKGVDSTLKIQPAKLEDSAVYLCASSLDEGLYWGYTFGSGTRLTVV.

The chain has TRBV6-4 and TRBJ1-1; 7 positions agree with TRBD1. V trimming: 7 bases; J trimming: 11 bases; junction bases outside the gene matches: 7. Germline assignment: CDR1 MRHNA and CDR2 SNTAGT. The CDR3 loop spans 11 amino acids. The CDR3: CASTEGAGAFF. The CDR3, as DNA: TGTGCCAGCACTGAGGGGGCGGGTGCTTTCTTT.

The V call is TRBV20-1, the J call TRBJ1-1; D is undetermined. The ends were cut back, 6 bases at V and 5 bases at J, with 7 bases in the middle. This CDR3 region has 10 residues. Germline V gene sequence: CDR1 DFQATT, CDR2 SNEGSKA (reference sequence). The CDR3, as DNA: TGCAGTGCGGTCACTACTGAAGCTTTCTTT. The encoded protein is CSAVTTEAFF.

The chain has TRBV5-6 and TRBJ1-2, with TRBD1 as a possible D gene (5 bases). This CDR3 comprises 15 residues. The V gene lost 4 bases and the J gene lost 4 bases, with 17 bases spanning the gap. Germline V CDR1 and CDR2: SGHDT, YYEEEE. CDR3 bases: TGTGCCAGCAGCCCTATACAGGAAACCGCCTATGGCTACACCTTC. Protein sequence: CASSPIQETAYGYTF.

In this sample, this clone turned up a few times. The genes are TRBV10-2 and TRBJ2-5; D is perhaps TRBD2 (6 bases). The DNA end is a closer match to TRBJ2-7, so the J assignment may be wrong. The germline gives CDR1 WSHSY, CDR2 SAAADI. This CDR3 has 13 residues. Written as DNA, the CDR3 is TGCGCCAGCAACCGGGACTCCTCCTACGAGCAGTACTTC. Amino acids: CASNRDSSYEQYF.

This clone has only a few counts. For the CDR3, the DNA is TGCGCCAGCAGCTTGGGTACGGTCCAAGAGACCCAGTACTTC. Its protein is CASSLGTVQETQYF. The gene calls are TRBV5-1 and TRBJ2-5; D is ambiguous. V was trimmed by 0 bases and J by 1 base, leaving 7 bases between them. Germline loops: CDR1 SGHRS, CDR2 YFSETQ. The CDR3 sequence is 14 residues long.

V is TRBV28 and J is TRBJ2-7; 7 bases map to TRBD2. The CDR3 has 14 amino acids. The germline CDR1 and CDR2 sequences are MDHEN and SYDVKM. The trim removed 5 bases at V and 2 bases at J, leaving 6 bases unmatched. The chain's CDR3 is CASSLLAAPYEQYF. CDR3 DNA: TGTGCCAGCAGTCTGCTAGCGGCCCCCTACGAGCAGTACTTC.

The chain has TRBV9 and TRBJ2-2, with D maybe TRBD2 (5 bases). Between the trimmed V and J ends, which lost 1 base and 0 bases, there was a span of 13 bases. CDR3 length: 17 residues. CDR1 SGDLS and CDR2 YYNGEE come from the germline V gene. CDR3 bases: TGTGCCAGCAGCGTACCTGGGGAGACGCCGAACACCGGGGAGCTGTTTTTT. Its translation is CASSVPGETPNTGELFF.

The chain carries TRBV11-2 and TRBJ1-1, with a possible D match to TRBD1 (6 bases). Trimming left V 5 bases short and J 4 bases short, with 17 bases between. Germline V gives CDR1 SGHAT, CDR2 FQNNGV. This CDR3 is built from 15 residues. The CDR3 bases are TGTGCCAGCAGCCCGCACGCTCTCAGGGGCACTGAAGCTTTCTTT. It is translated as CASSPHALRGTEAFF.

The genes are TRBV4-1 and TRBJ1-5, with D possibly matching TRBD1 (6 bases). Trimming took 2 bases from V and 6 from J, leaving 14 bases between them. The CDR3 extends over 15 amino acids. The germline gives CDR1 MGHRA, CDR2 YSYEKL. CDR3 DNA: TGCGCCAGCAGCCAACAGGGGCTGGTCATTCAGCCCCAGCATTTT. It specifies CASSQQGLVIQPQHF.

V usage is TRBV27 and J usage is TRBJ2-1; 14 positions agree with TRBD2. Germline CDR1 reads MNHEY; CDR2 reads SMNVEV (reference sequence). Trimming took 3 bases from V and 0 from J; bases not matched to a gene: 4. This CDR3 spans 18 amino acids. CDR3 protein: CASSLGLAGESSYNEQFF. Here the CDR3 DNA reads TGTGCCAGCAGTTTGGGACTAGCGGGGGAAAGCTCCTACAATGAGCAGTTCTTC.

V is TRBV5-6 and J is TRBJ1-2, with 9 bases matching TRBD1. This CDR3 comprises 13 residues. Per the germline V gene, CDR1 is SGHDT and CDR2 is YYEEEE. V shed 4 bases and J 4 bases; nucleotides not matched to a gene: 2. Written as DNA, the CDR3 is TGTGCCAGCAGCGACAGGGGGTCCTATGGCTACACCTTC. Residues: CASSDRGSYGYTF.